The 10 T cell receptor beta chains presented below share a single source sample, sequenced in a study of T cell changes during pregnancy in multiple sclerosis (dated by TCRdb to the late 2010s). The library was generated by the immunoSEQ multiplex PCR assay. As stored in TCRdb, this immuneACCESS dataset retains in-frame rearrangements with V and J assigned. A fraction of the clones does not appear; measured against another copy, unresolved V genes explain less than half of the discrepancy, and the remainder lacks a known reason. The table for this sample lists some 70,000 clones; just under 95% of them were counted only once. The ten biggest clones cover 3.7% of the sample. The starting material was peripheral blood, obtained after pregnancy. These receptors originate from a female donor in good health, enrolled as a control in a pregnancy study.

The chain recombines TRBV6-1 with TRBJ1-2; the D gene is possibly TRBD1 (6 bases). The CDR3 sequence is 15 residues long. Germline loops: CDR1 MNHNS, CDR2 SASEGT. V shed 6 bases and J shed 3 bases, with 17 bases lying between them. CDR3 in DNA: TGTGCCAGCAGGACAACAGGGTCAGGGGACTATGGCTACACCTTC. It translates to CASRTTGSGDYGYTF.

The chain couples TRBV4-1 to TRBJ1-5; TRBD1 matches 7 bases. The junction had 9 bases not matched to a gene; V was cut back by 1 base and J by 0 bases. CDR1 MGHRA and CDR2 YSYEKL come from the germline V gene. The length of the CDR3 is 18 residues. The CDR3 DNA reads as TGCGCCAGCAGCCAAGTCCGGACAGGAAGATATAGCAATCAGCCCCAGCATTTT. It specifies CASSQVRTGRYSNQPQHF.

The V call is TRBV29-1, the J call TRBJ2-5; TRBD1 matches 7 bases. The germline CDR1 and CDR2 sequences are SQVTM and ANQGSEA. The CDR3 consists of 13 residues. V lost 7 bases to trimming and J lost 2 bases; unmatched junction nucleotides: 7. The chain's CDR3 is CSARGPRQETQYF. CDR3 bases: TGCAGCGCTAGGGGGCCGAGACAAGAGACCCAGTACTTC.

V gene TRBV20-1 combines with J gene TRBJ2-7; D ambiguous. The CDR3 loop spans 11 amino acids. CDR1 is DFQATT, CDR2 SNEGSKA, per germline (reference sequence). Trimming stripped 6 bases from V and 3 bases from J, with 9 bases between. CDR3 coding DNA: TGCAGTGCGCGACAAGACTACGAGCAGTACTTC. It codes for CSARQDYEQYF.

The sample holds a few counts of this clone. The chain employs TRBV5-6 and TRBJ1-1; D is unresolved. Trimming stripped 5 bases from V and 4 bases from J, with 21 bases between. The germline CDR1 and CDR2 sequences are SGHDT and YYEEEE. The CDR3 is made up of 16 amino acids. The CDR3 protein is CASRRRREMEITEAFF. The CDR3 nucleotides read TGTGCCAGCAGAAGGAGGCGGGAAATGGAGATCACTGAAGCTTTCTTT.

This chain uses TRBV5-1 with TRBJ1-1, with a tentative D call TRBD1 (5 bases). Germline values: CDR1 SGHRS, CDR2 YFSETQ. The CDR3 is 17 residues long. V lost 0 bases to trimming and J lost 0 bases, with 15 bases between them. The CDR3 DNA is TGCGCCAGCAGCTTGGGATGGGGGGGATCAATGAACACTGAAGCTTTCTTT. This translates into CASSLGWGGSMNTEAFF.

In DNA form, the CDR3 reads TGTGCCAGCAGTGAATTTGAGACTAGCGGGTACAATGAGCAGTTCTTC. Residues: CASSEFETSGYNEQFF. The chain is built from TRBV6-1 and TRBJ2-1; the match to TRBD2 covers 10 bases. V gave up 2 bases and J gave up 4 bases; unmatched junction bases: 5. Per germline, CDR1 MNHNS and CDR2 SASEGT. This CDR3 has 16 residues.

This chain joins TRBV18 and TRBJ2-1; possible D gene TRBD1, 6 bases. This CDR3 is built from 15 residues. With 2 bases removed from V and 6 bases from J, the gap between germline ends came to 14 bases. Germline CDR1 KGHSH, CDR2 LQKENI. The CDR3 sequence is CASSPRGFPSNEQFF. The DNA of the CDR3 is TGTGCCAGCTCACCAAGGGGGTTCCCATCCAATGAGCAGTTCTTC.

V is TRBV2 and J is TRBJ1-1, with D hard to call. Germline lookup yields CDR1 SNHLY and CDR2 FYNNEI. Between the trimmed V and J ends, which lost 3 bases and 5 bases, there was a span of 10 bases. The CDR3 is made up of 13 amino acids. CDR3 DNA sequence: TGTGCCAGCAGTGACGGTGAATGGACTGAAGCTTTCTTT. Protein: CASSDGEWTEAFF.

J is TRBJ2-7 and V is TRBV6-5; D not resolved. The CDR3 consists of 14 residues. CDR1 MNHEY and CDR2 SVGAGI come from the germline V gene. V gave up 4 bases and J gave up 3 bases, with 13 bases separating them. DNA of the CDR3: TGTGCCAGCAGTTCAACGGTCGGTTACTACGAGCAGTACTTC. Encoded protein: CASSSTVGYYEQYF.